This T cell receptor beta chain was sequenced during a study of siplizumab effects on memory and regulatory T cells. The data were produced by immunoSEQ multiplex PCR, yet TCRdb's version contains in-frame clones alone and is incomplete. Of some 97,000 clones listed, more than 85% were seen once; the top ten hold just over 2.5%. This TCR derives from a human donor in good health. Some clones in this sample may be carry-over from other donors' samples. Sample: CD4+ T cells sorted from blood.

CDR3 DNA sequence: TGTGCCAGCAGCCAAAAGACTACCGAGTACGAGCAGTACTTC. Translating it yields CASSQKTTEYEQYF. This rearrangement joins TRBV14 to TRBJ2-7; the D gene is possibly TRBD2 (5 bases). V was shortened by 2 bases and J by 4 bases, with 12 bases between the two germline ends. CDR3 size: 14 residues. CDR1 is SGHDN, CDR2 FVKESK, per germline. Full variable domain (remainder filled in from reference TRBV14 and TRBJ2-7): EAGVTQFPSHSVIEKGQTVTLRCDPISGHDNLYWYRRVMGKEIKFLLHFVKESKQDESGMPNNRFLAERTGGTYSTLKVQPAELEDSGVYFCASSQKTTEYEQYFGPGTRLTVT.